This passage covers 17 T cell receptor beta chains from one sample sequenced in a study of blood T cells in healthy people across ages. Combining a sample-barcoded 5' primer with a J-beta primer mix, a second PCR ran for roughly 6 to 12 cycles. One entry per CDR3 protein results from TCRdb running MiXCR on the 5' RACE reads. The sample has 800,000 to 950,000 distinct CDR3 sequences, roughly 50% seen once; the top ten hold around an eighth. The sample taken for sequencing was blood. These receptors were collected from a man aged 25 to 45 in good health.

The V gene is TRBV18, the J gene TRBJ2-6; D perhaps matches TRBD1 (5 bases). With 4 bases removed from V and 4 bases from J, the gap between germline ends came to 8 bases. The germline gives CDR1 KGHSH, CDR2 LQKENI. The CDR3 has 14 amino acids. For the CDR3, the DNA is TGTGCCAGCTCACAGGGGATCGGGGCCAACGTCCTGACTTTC. This gives the protein CASSQGIGANVLTF.

CDR3 amino acids: CASLFGQMNTGELFF. CDR3 sequence (DNA): TGTGCCAGCTTGTTCGGACAGATGAACACCGGGGAGCTGTTTTTT. The chain is built from TRBV6-1 and TRBJ2-2; maybe TRBD1 (6 bases). The CDR3 consists of 15 residues. Germline assignment: CDR1 MNHNS and CDR2 SASEGT. Trimming removed 8 bases from V and 1 base from J, with 14 bases in between.

The genes are TRBV3-1 and TRBJ2-7, with D maybe TRBD2 (6 bases). V lost 6 bases and J 0 bases, leaving 12 bases between the germline ends. Germline values: CDR1 LGHDT, CDR2 YNNKEL (reference sequence). This CDR3 region has 14 residues. The CDR3: CASSPPGLSYEQYF. CDR3 sequence (DNA): TGTGCCAGCAGTCCGCCGGGACTCTCCTACGAGCAGTACTTC.

The V call is TRBV28, the J call TRBJ1-4, with D perhaps TRBD1 (6 bases). The germline gives CDR1 MDHEN, CDR2 SYDVKM. The V gene lost 6 bases and the J gene lost 6 bases, with 11 bases spanning the gap. The CDR3 runs 13 residues. The CDR3 DNA reads TGTGCCAGCAGAACAGGGCTGGATGAAAAACTGTTTTTT. Protein product: CASRTGLDEKLFF.

The chain carries TRBV3-1 and TRBJ1-1; unclear D gene. The CDR3 is 12 amino acids. Deletions cut 3 bases from V and 7 bases from J, with 9 bases between. Per the germline V gene, CDR1 is LGHDT and CDR2 is YNNKEL (reference sequence). The CDR3 is CASSQGGLEAFF. The CDR3 DNA follows: TGTGCCAGCAGCCAGGGCGGACTTGAAGCTTTCTTT.

This clonotype was seen a single time. The chain combines TRBV27 with TRBJ2-1; no clear D gene. V was cut by 4 bases and J by 11 bases, with 9 bases left in between. Germline V CDR1 and CDR2: MNHEY, SMNVEV (reference sequence). This CDR3 region has 11 residues. The CDR3 nucleotides read TGTGCCAGCAGTTCATTAGATAAGCAGTTCTTC. Protein product: CASSSLDKQFF.

V is TRBV6-1 and J is TRBJ2-5, with TRBD1 matching over 7 bases. The CDR3 runs to 15 residues. The V and J ends lost 0 bases and 11 bases, in that order; junction bases with no gene match: 12. Germline assignment: CDR1 MNHNS and CDR2 SASEGT. DNA of the CDR3: TGTGCCAGCAGTGAAGCTTGGACAGGATACAATGAGCAGTACTTC. Translating gives CASSEAWTGYNEQYF.

The chain has TRBV20-1 and TRBJ2-1; 8 nucleotides agree with TRBD1. Unmatched junction bases numbered 9, after V lost 1 base and J lost 4 bases. Germline loops: CDR1 DFQATT, CDR2 SNEGSKA (reference sequence). CDR3 size: 16 residues. The chain's CDR3 is CSARVPGQGSYNEQFF. DNA for the CDR3: TGCAGTGCTAGAGTTCCAGGACAGGGCTCGTACAATGAGCAGTTCTTC.

The chain recombines TRBV7-2 with TRBJ1-1; D unresolved. V lost 5 bases, J lost 5 bases, and 18 bases lay in between. CDR1 is SGHTA and CDR2 is FQGNSA in the germline V gene. The CDR3 is 15 residues long. The CDR3, as DNA: TGTGCCAGCAGCCCTCGTTGGGTAGTCGCGACTGAAGCTTTCTTT. This sequence encodes CASSPRWVVATEAFF.

This clonotype was recorded a few times. This rearrangement joins TRBV6-2 or TRBV6-3 to TRBJ2-7; 7 bases agree with TRBD1. Losses at the gene ends were 0 bases for V and 6 bases for J; bases not matched to a gene: 2. CDR1 and CDR2 (germline): MNHEY, SVGEGT. The CDR3 loop spans 13 amino acids. The CDR3 sequence is CASSYSTGTEQYF. The CDR3 DNA follows: TGTGCCAGCAGTTACTCGACAGGGACCGAGCAGTACTTC.

The rearrangement joins TRBV3-1 to TRBJ2-7, with 10 bases matching TRBD2. From germline, CDR1 is LGHDT and CDR2 YNNKEL (reference sequence). This CDR3 is 14 amino acids long. V shed 1 base, J shed 6 bases, and the junction held 3 bases outside the gene matches. This CDR3 is CASSQVQRGGEQYF. CDR3 nucleotide sequence: TGTGCCAGCAGCCAAGTGCAGCGGGGGGGCGAGCAGTACTTC.

The chain combines TRBV7-9 with TRBJ1-5; D gene ambiguous. There are 16 residues in the CDR3. Trimming left V 1 base short and J 2 bases short, with 12 bases between. CDR1 and CDR2 from the germline V gene are SEHNR and FQNEAQ (reference sequence). The CDR3 protein is CASSLGALWGNQPQHF. The CDR3 nucleotides read TGTGCCAGCAGCTTAGGGGCTCTCTGGGGCAATCAGCCCCAGCATTTT. The full variable domain, its missing parts supplied by reference TRBV7-9 and TRBJ1-5, is DTGVSQNPRHKITKRGQNVTFRCDPISEHNRLYWYRQTLGQGPEFLTYFQNEAQLEKSRLLSDRFSAERPKGSFSTLEIQRTEQGDSAMYLCASSLGALWGNQPQHFGDGTRLSIL.

This clonotype has just a few counts. The chain has TRBV12-3 or TRBV12-4 and TRBJ2-1; 10 bases map to TRBD2. CDR3 length equals 15 residues. J was trimmed by 10 bases and V by 7 bases; bases with no gene match: 13. The CDR3 nucleotides read TGTGCCAGCAAGCTAGCGGGGGAGACCTCAGGGGAGCAGTTCTTC. Translating gives CASKLAGETSGEQFF.

The chain couples TRBV12-3 or TRBV12-4 to TRBJ2-3, with D perhaps matching TRBD1 (6 bases). CDR3 length: 16 residues. Trimming cost V 6 bases and J 7 bases, with 23 bases left between them. Here the CDR3 DNA reads TGTGCCAGCAGCCTCAGGGGCACATTGAGCTCCAATACGCAGTATTTT. Its translation: CASSLRGTLSSNTQYF.

This clonotype was counted a few times. The chain joins TRBV7-9 to TRBJ2-7; no clear D. In germline, CDR1 is SEHNR, CDR2 FQNEAQ (reference sequence). CDR3 length: 15 residues. The V and J ends lost 0 bases and 1 base respectively, with 10 bases between them. The CDR3 spells CASSLAGSRSYEQYF. In nucleotides, the CDR3 is TGTGCCAGCAGCTTAGCAGGGTCCCGTTCCTACGAGCAGTACTTC.

This clonotype occurred a few times. The chain carries TRBV4-2 and TRBJ2-3, with 11 nucleotides matching TRBD1. J gave up 4 bases and V 1 base, and 4 bases lay outside the gene matches. Germline CDR1 LGHNA, CDR2 YNFKEQ. The CDR3 has 16 amino acids. The CDR3 here is CASSQGGTGGSDTQYF. CDR3 DNA: TGTGCCAGCAGCCAAGGGGGGACAGGGGGATCAGATACGCAGTATTTT.

This chain connects TRBV20-1 to TRBJ2-5; 8 nucleotides agree with TRBD2. Germline values: CDR1 DFQATT, CDR2 SNEGSKA (reference sequence). V was clipped by 6 bases and J by 4 bases; unmatched bases: 13. This CDR3 has 15 amino acids. The DNA for the CDR3 is TGCAGTGCCAGTAGGGGACTAGGCCGAACAGAGACCCAGTACTTC. Its protein is CSASRGLGRTETQYF.